This entry concerns a single TCR beta chain. This entry belongs to a study of blood T cell repertoires in COVID-19. Study-level information: Acute and convalescent COVID-19 samples came from the United States, Italy and Spain. PBMCs, B-cell-depleted T cells, or T cells were the source of the cDNA or gDNA that made up the material.

The CDR3 extends over 15 amino acids. The ends lost 1 base at V and 6 bases at J; junction bases unmatched: 5. The germline CDR1 and CDR2 sequences are LNHDA and SQIVND (reference sequence). Authors' data handling: Reference gene primer amplification gave nucleated cell count estimates. Generated by immunoSEQ multiplex PCR, the TCRdb table keeps only in-frame clones and is missing some. V and J calls and clone size are given by that table; D and trimming were obtained from the DNA. This repertoire shows roughly 350,000 clones, approximately 87% found once; its top ten account for less than 11%. Sample: peripheral blood. The V call is TRBV19, the J call TRBJ2-1; 8 nucleotides match TRBD2. The TCR originated in a woman in her 30s with COVID-19, enrolled during active disease. In nucleotides, the CDR3 is TGTGCCAGTAGTATAGTGGTAGCGGGACCCAATGAGCAGTTCTTC. Protein: CASSIVVAGPNEQFF.